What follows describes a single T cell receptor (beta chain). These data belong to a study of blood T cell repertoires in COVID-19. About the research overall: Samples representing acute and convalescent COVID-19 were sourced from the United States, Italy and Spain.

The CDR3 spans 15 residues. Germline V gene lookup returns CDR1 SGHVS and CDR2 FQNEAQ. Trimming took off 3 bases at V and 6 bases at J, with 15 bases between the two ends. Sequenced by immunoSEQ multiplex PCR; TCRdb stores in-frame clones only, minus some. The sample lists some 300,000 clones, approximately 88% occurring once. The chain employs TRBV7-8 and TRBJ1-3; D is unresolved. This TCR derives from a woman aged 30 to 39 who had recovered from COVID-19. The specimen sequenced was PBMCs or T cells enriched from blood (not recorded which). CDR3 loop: CASSFTSGEQNTIYF. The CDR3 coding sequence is TGTGCCAGCAGCTTTACTTCTGGGGAGCAAAACACCATATATTTT.